This entry lists 6 T cell receptor beta chains sequenced from one sample in a study of blood T cell repertoires in COVID-19. Method: immunoSEQ multiplex PCR; TCRdb's copy keeps in-frame clones and lacks some. The data contain tens of thousands of clones, about nine tenths of them singletons. Specimen: peripheral blood. The receptors stem from a man aged 65 to 85 with active or convalescent COVID-19.

The chain uses TRBV29-1 and TRBJ2-3; a possible D gene is TRBD2 (5 bases). The CDR3 has 12 amino acids. V lost 6 bases and J 4 bases, leaving 11 bases between the germline ends. CDR1 is SQVTM, CDR2 ANQGSEA, per germline. CDR3 DNA: TGCAGCGTCGGGGATCCGGCAGATACGCAGTATTTT. Its protein product is CSVGDPADTQYF.

This clone has just one count. The V gene is TRBV6-5, the J gene TRBJ2-2; D call uncertain. Germline assignment: CDR1 MNHEY and CDR2 SVGAGI. This CDR3 has 16 residues. V was pared by 2 bases and J by 1 base, with 11 bases between. The CDR3 spells CASSYRRRLNTGELFF. The CDR3 region has the DNA TGTGCCAGCAGTTACCGGCGGCGACTGAACACCGGGGAGCTGTTTTTT.

Note on this clone: One end of the junction is discordant with germline, which a read error may explain. The genes are TRBV24-1 and TRBJ1-1; TRBD1 matches 7 bases. Germline CDR1 KGHDR, CDR2 SFDVKD. This CDR3 has 11 amino acids. The CDR3 DNA is TGTGCCACCAGTGTGAACGACAGGGTGTCCTTT. Protein product: CATSVNDRVSF.

The V call is TRBV5-1, the J call TRBJ2-3, with D possibly being TRBD2 (6 bases). V was clipped by 2 bases and J by 1 base, with 11 bases between them. CDR3 size: 15 residues. Germline V gene lookup returns CDR1 SGHRS and CDR2 YFSETQ. CDR3 residues: CASSFSGPGTDTQYF. The CDR3 DNA reads as TGCGCCAGCAGCTTTAGCGGTCCGGGCACAGATACGCAGTATTTT.

The chain joins TRBV9 to TRBJ2-3, with 10 positions matching TRBD1. Germline V gives CDR1 SGDLS, CDR2 YYNGEE. The CDR3 has 17 amino acids. Germline trimming cut 4 bases from V and 3 bases from J; bases unmatched to any gene: 11. The chain's CDR3 is CASSRTARGQGTDTQYF. The CDR3 region has the DNA TGTGCCAGCAGCCGTACCGCCCGGGGACAGGGGACAGATACGCAGTATTTT.

The chain combines TRBV5-1 with TRBJ2-7; a possible D gene is TRBD2 (6 bases). Trimming cost V 0 bases and J 2 bases, with 12 bases left between them. CDR3 size: 15 residues. Germline V gene data show CDR1 as SGHRS and CDR2 as YFSETQ. The CDR3 sequence is CASSLVSGTPYEQYF. In DNA form, the CDR3 reads TGCGCCAGCAGCTTGGTTTCGGGGACTCCCTACGAGCAGTACTTC.